This T cell receptor (beta chain) was profiled in a study of spatial heterogeneity in lung cancer. Regarding time point: sample taken at primary tumor resection. Regarding the study as a whole: Tumors with more nonsynonymous mutations had more expanded intratumoral alpha and beta TCRs.

Within the sample, this clonotype is medium-sized (0.01 to 0.1%). The antigen is undetermined. Every molecule of TCR cDNA had its own unique molecular identifier. One entry per CDR3 protein results from TCRdb running MiXCR on the 5' RACE reads. The sample records several thousand distinct CDR3 sequences, roughly 4.9% being singletons. Germline CDR1 and CDR2: SNHLY and FYNNEI. Trimming shortened V by 1 base and J by 5 bases, and 14 bases separated the two germline ends. This CDR3 is 15 amino acids long. The V and J genes are TRBV2 and TRBJ1-2; D is unresolved. Here the sequenced sample was lung tumor tissue, taken at surgery. This TCR was sampled from a male donor with early-stage non-small cell lung cancer. The chain's CDR3 is CASSEGPGGPYGYTF. The CDR3 bases are TGTGCCAGCAGTGAAGGCCCAGGAGGCCCGTATGGCTACACCTTC.